These 3 T cell receptor beta chains came from one sample sequenced in a study of T cell changes during pregnancy in multiple sclerosis. The data were produced by immunoSEQ multiplex PCR, yet TCRdb's version contains in-frame clones alone and is incomplete. The sample consists of about 40,000 clones, roughly 88% of them appearing once. This specimen consisted of CD4+ T cells from peripheral blood mononuclear cells, obtained before pregnancy. Receptor source: a female donor with multiple sclerosis, enrolled in a pregnancy study.

The chain couples TRBV6-5 to TRBJ2-7; possibly TRBD2 for D (6 bases). The length of the CDR3 is 15 residues. Trimming stripped 6 bases from V and 1 base from J, with 16 bases between. Germline V gives CDR1 MNHEY, CDR2 SVGAGI. CDR3: CASRSPGLESYEQYF. CDR3 coding DNA: TGTGCCAGCAGATCCCCGGGACTGGAGTCCTACGAGCAGTACTTC.

This rearrangement joins TRBV6-4 to TRBJ1-1, with TRBD1 identical over 8 bases. Germline CDR1 and CDR2: MRHNA and SNTAGT. Losses at the gene ends were 3 bases for V and 2 bases for J; bases not matched to a gene: 5. The CDR3 runs to 15 residues. CDR3: CASSEGTGVNTEAFF. The DNA for the CDR3 is TGTGCCAGCAGTGAAGGGACAGGAGTTAACACTGAAGCTTTCTTT.

This clone was observed a handful of times. The rearrangement uses TRBV11-3 and TRBJ1-2, with a weak D call TRBD1 (5 bases). Trimming took 5 bases from V and 6 from J, leaving 10 bases between them. The CDR3 loop spans 12 amino acids. Germline CDR1 and CDR2: SGHNT and YENEEA. Written as DNA, the CDR3 is TGTGCCAGCAGCCCCTCGGGGGATGGCTACACCTTC. Protein sequence: CASSPSGDGYTF.